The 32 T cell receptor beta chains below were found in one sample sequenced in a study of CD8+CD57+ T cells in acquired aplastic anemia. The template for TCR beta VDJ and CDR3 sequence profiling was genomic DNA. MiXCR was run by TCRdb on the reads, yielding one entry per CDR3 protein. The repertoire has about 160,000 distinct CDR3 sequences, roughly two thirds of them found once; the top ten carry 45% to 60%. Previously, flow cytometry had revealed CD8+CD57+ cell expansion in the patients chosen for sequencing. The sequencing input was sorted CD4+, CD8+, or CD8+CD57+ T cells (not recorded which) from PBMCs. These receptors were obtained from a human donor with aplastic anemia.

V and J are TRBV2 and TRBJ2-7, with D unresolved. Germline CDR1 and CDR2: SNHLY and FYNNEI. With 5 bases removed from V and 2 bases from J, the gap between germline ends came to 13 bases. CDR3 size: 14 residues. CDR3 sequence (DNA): TGTGCCAGCAGTAGCAGGCTGTTGACCTACGAGCAGTACTTC. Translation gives CASSSRLLTYEQYF.

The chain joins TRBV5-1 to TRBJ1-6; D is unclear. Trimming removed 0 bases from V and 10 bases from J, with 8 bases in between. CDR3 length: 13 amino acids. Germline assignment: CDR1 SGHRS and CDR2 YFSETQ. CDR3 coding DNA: TGCGCCAGCAGCTTGGAAATCCAATCACCCCTCCACTTT. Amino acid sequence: CASSLEIQSPLHF.

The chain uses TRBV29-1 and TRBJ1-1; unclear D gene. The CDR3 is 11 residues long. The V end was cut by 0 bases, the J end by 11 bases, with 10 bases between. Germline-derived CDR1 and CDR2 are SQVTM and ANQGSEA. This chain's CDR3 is CSVEDLGLAFF. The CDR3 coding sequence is TGCAGCGTTGAAGATCTAGGGCTTGCTTTCTTT.

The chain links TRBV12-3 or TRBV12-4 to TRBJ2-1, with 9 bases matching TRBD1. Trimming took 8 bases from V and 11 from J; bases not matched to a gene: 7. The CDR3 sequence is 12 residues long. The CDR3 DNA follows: TGTGCCAGCTGGACAGGGGACCTCAAGCAGTTCTTC. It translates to CASWTGDLKQFF.

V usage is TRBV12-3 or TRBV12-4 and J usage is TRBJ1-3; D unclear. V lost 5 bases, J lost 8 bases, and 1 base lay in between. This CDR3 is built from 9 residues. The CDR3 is CASSHTIYF. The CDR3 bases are TGTGCCAGCAGTCACACCATATATTTT.

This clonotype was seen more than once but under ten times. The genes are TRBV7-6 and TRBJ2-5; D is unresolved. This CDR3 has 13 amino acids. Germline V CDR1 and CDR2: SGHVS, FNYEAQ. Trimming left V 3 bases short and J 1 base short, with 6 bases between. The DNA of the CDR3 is TGTGCCAGCAGCTTGATGGCCCAAGAGACCCAGTACTTC. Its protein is CASSLMAQETQYF.

This CDR3 reads CASSRLAGGQDTQYF. The DNA of the CDR3 is TGTGCCAGCAGTCGACTAGCGGGGGGGCAAGATACGCAGTATTTT. The chain links TRBV6-4 to TRBJ2-3, with 14 positions matching TRBD2. There are 15 residues in the CDR3. Germline CDR1 is MRHNA and CDR2 is SNTAGT. V lost 5 bases and J lost 5; bases outside the gene matches: 3.

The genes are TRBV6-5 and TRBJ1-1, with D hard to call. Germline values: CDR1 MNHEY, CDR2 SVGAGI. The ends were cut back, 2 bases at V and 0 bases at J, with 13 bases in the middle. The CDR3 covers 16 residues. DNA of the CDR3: TGTGCCAGCAGTTACGGGCAAGCCACGATGAACACTGAAGCTTTCTTT. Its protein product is CASSYGQATMNTEAFF.

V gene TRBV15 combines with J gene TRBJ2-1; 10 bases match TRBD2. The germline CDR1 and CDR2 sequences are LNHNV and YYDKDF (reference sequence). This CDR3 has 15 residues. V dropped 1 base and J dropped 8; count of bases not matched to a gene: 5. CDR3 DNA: TGTGCCACCAGCAGAGCGCTAGCGGGAGCATATGAGCAGTTCTTC. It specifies CATSRALAGAYEQFF.

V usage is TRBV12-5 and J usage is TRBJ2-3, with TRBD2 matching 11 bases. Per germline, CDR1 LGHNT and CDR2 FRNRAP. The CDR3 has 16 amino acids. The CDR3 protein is CASSQIAGGKADTQYF. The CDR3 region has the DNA TGTGCCAGCAGTCAAATAGCGGGAGGGAAGGCAGATACGCAGTATTTT.

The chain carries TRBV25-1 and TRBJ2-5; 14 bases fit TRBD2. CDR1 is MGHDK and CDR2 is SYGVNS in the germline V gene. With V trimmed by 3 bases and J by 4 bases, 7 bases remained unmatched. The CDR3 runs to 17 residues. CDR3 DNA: TGTGCCAGCAGTGATCCGGGACTAGCGGGAGTGGGAGAGACCCAGTACTTC. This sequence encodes CASSDPGLAGVGETQYF.

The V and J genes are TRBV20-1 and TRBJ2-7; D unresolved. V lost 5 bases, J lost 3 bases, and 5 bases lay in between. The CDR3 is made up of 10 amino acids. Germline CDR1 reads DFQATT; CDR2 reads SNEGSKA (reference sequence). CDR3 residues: CSAGHYEQYF. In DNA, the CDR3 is TGCAGTGCTGGTCACTACGAGCAGTACTTC.

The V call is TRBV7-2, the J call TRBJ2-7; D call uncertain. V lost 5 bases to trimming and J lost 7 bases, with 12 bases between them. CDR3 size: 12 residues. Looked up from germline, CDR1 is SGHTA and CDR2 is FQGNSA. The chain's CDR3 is CASSLRAWEQYF. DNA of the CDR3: TGTGCCAGCAGCCTCCGGGCGTGGGAGCAGTACTTC.

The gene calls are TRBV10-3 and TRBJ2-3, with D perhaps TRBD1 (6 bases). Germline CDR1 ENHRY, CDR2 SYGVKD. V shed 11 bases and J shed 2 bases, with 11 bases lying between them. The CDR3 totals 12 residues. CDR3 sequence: CAGGGPTDTQYF. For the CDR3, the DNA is TGTGCCGGGGGCGGTCCCACAGATACGCAGTATTTT.

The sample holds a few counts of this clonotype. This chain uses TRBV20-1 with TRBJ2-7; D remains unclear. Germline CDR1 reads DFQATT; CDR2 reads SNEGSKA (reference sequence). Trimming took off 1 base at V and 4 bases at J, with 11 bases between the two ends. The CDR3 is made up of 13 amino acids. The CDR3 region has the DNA TGCAGTGCTAGAGGGTCAGCACCTTACGAGCAGTACTTC. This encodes CSARGSAPYEQYF.

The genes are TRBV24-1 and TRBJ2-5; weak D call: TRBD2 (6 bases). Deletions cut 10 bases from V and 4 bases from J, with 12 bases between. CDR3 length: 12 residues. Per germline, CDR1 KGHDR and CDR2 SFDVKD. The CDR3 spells CATAAGRETQYF. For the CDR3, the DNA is TGTGCCACGGCGGCGGGGAGAGAGACCCAGTACTTC.

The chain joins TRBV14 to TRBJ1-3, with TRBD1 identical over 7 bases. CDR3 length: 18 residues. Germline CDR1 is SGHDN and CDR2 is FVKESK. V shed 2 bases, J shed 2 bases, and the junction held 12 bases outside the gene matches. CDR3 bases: TGTGCCAGCAGCCAAACGGGGTTCAGTAGGGGGCCTGGAAACACCATATATTTT. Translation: CASSQTGFSRGPGNTIYF.

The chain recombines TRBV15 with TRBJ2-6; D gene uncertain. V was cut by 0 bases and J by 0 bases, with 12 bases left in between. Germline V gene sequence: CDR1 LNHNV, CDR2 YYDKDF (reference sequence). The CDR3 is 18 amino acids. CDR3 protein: CATSREITTLSGANVLTF. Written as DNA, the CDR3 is TGTGCCACCAGCAGAGAAATTACTACGCTCTCTGGGGCCAACGTCCTGACTTTC.

For the CDR3, the DNA is TGTGCCATCAGTGAGAGAGCTACCCTGGGAGACGAGCAGTACTTC. It specifies CAISERATLGDEQYF. The chain employs TRBV10-3 and TRBJ2-7, with D possibly TRBD2 on 5 matching bases. V lost 2 bases, J lost 5 bases, and 16 bases lay in between. CDR3 length: 15 residues. Germline V gene lookup returns CDR1 ENHRY and CDR2 SYGVKD.

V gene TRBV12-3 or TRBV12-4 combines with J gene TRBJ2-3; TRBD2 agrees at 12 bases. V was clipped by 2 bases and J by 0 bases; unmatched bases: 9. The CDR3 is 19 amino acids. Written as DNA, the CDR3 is TGTGCCAGCAGTTTATGGAGGCTAGCGGGGGGGATTAGCACAGATACGCAGTATTTT. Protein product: CASSLWRLAGGISTDTQYF.

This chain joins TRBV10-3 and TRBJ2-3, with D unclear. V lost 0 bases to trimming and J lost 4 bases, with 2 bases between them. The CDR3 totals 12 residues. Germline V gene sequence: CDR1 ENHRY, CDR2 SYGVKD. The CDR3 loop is CAISESSDTQYF. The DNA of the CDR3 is TGTGCCATCAGTGAGTCCTCAGATACGCAGTATTTT.

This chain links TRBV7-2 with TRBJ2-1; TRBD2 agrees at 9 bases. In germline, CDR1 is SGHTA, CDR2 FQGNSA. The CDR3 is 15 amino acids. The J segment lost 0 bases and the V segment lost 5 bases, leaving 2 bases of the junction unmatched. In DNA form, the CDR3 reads TGTGCCAGCAGCCGTAGCGGGGGCTCCTACAATGAGCAGTTCTTC. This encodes CASSRSGGSYNEQFF.

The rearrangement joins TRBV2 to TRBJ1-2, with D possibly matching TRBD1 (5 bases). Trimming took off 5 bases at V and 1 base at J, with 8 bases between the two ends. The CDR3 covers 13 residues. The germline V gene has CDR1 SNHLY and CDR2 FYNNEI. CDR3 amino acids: CASSTDSNYGYTF. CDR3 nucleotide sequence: TGTGCCAGCAGTACCGACAGTAACTATGGCTACACCTTC. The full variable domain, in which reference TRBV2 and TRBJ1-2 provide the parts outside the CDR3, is EPEVTQTPSHQVTQMGQEVILRCVPISNHLYFYWYRQILGQKVEFLVSFYNNEISEKSEIFDDQFSVERPDGSNFTLKIRSTKLEDSAMYFCASSTDSNYGYTFGSGTRLTVV.

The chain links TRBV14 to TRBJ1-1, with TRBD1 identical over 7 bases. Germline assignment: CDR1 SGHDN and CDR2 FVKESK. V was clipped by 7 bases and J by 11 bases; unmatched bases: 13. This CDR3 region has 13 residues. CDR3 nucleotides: TGTGCCAGCACCTTAATGACAGGGAGTGAGGCTTTCTTT. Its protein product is CASTLMTGSEAFF.

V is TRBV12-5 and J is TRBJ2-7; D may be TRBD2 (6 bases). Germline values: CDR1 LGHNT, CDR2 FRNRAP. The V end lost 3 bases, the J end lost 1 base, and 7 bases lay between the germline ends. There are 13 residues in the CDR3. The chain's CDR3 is CASGFGGSYEQYF. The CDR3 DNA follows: TGTGCTAGTGGTTTCGGGGGATCCTACGAGCAGTACTTC.

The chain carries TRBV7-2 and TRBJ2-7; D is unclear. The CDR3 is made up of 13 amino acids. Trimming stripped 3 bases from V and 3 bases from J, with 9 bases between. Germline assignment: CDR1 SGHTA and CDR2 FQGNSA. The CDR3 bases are TGTGCCAGCAGCTTTTTCTGGGGCTACGAGCAGTACTTC. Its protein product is CASSFFWGYEQYF.

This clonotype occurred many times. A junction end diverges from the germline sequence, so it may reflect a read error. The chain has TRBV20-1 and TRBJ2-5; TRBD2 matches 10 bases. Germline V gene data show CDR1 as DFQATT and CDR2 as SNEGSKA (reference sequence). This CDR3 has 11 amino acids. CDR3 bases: TGCAGTGCTTCACTTCTAGCGGGAGTTTCCTTC. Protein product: CSASLLAGVSF.

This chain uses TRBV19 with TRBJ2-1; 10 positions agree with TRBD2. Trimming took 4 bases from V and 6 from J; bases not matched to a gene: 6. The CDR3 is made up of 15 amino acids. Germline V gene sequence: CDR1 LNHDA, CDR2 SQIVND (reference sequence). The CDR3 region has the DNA TGTGCCAGTAGTACCGAGCGGGAGGGGGGCAATGAGCAGTTCTTC. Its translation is CASSTEREGGNEQFF.

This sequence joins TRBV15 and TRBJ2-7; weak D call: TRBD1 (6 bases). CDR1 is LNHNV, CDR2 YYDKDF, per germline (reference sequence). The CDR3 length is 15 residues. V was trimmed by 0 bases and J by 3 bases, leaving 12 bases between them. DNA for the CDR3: TGTGCCACCAGCAGAGATTTGGTAGGGGGCTACGAGCAGTACTTC. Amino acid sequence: CATSRDLVGGYEQYF.

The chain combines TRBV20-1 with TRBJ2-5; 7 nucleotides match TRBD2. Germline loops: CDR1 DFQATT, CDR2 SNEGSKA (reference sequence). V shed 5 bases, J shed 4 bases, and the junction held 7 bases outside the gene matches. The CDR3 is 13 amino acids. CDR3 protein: CSALPGLGETQYF. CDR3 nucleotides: TGCAGTGCTCTCCCCGGACTAGGAGAGACCCAGTACTTC.

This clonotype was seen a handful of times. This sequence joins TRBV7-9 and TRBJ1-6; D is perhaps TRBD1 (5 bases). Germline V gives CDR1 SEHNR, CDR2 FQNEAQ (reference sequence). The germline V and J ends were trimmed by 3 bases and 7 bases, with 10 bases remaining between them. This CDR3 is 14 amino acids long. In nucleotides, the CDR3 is TGTGCCAGCAGCTTGGGGCAGCTGAATTCACCCCTCCACTTT. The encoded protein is CASSLGQLNSPLHF.

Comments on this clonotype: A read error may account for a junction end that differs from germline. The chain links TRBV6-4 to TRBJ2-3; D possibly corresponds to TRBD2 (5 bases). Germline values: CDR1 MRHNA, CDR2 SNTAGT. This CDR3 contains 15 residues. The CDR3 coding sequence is TGTGCCACCAGTGAGGCCGGGATCCTCACAGATACGCAGTATTTT. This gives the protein CATSEAGILTDTQYF.